This paragraph covers one T cell receptor (beta chain) sequence. This specimen belongs to a study of shared clonotypes between healthy human individuals. All the donors were Caucasian adults who lived in Nashville, Tennessee. This CDR3 spans 14 amino acids. V trimming: 6 bases; J trimming: 7 bases; junction bases outside the gene matches: 7. Looked up from germline, CDR1 is SNHLY and CDR2 is FYNNEI. Deep was the level at which the assay was run. The input for sorted-subset replicate PCRs was around 210 ng DNA, 25,000 to 35,000 T cell genomes. Only in-frame clones appear in the TCRdb table, and some are missing; sequencing was by immunoSEQ multiplex PCR. The table shows roughly 1.5 million clones, with 95% to 99% occurring only once.

The chain recombines TRBV2 with TRBJ1-5; 9 bases line up with TRBD1. Sequenced sample: naive CD4+ T cells sorted from blood. Indicated subset: CD45RA+ positively selected. The receptor's source is a man aged 25 to 40 in good health. The CDR3 loop reads CASRPDRGGQPQHF. CDR3 sequence (DNA): TGTGCCAGCAGGCCGGACAGGGGTGGACAGCCCCAGCATTTT.